These T cell receptor beta chains were read from a single sample in a study of cytomegalovirus exposure and HLA in healthy donors. Measured with immunoSEQ multiplex PCR; TCRdb has only the in-frame clones, and not every one. Among approximately 80,000 clones listed, around 80% were seen once. The specimen was PBMCs. Receptor source: a male donor in good health and CMV-seropositive. Each CDR3 is given with its conserved first and last residue. The order of the fields is J gene, D gene, clone size, V gene, CDR3 DNA, CDR3 protein. The D gene is left open where the match is weak. Only some rows state a clone size, as once, few, many or a class for expanded clones.

>TRBJ2-6|.|once|TRBV2
TGTGCCAGTAGAGACAGCTCTGGGGCCAACGTCCTGACTTTC
CASRDSSGANVLTF
>TRBJ1-3|TRBD1|.|TRBV6-5
TGTGCCAGCAGGAGAGGACAGGGGGCAGGAAACACCATATATTTT
CASRRGQGAGNTIYF
>TRBJ1-2|.|.|TRBV5-1
TGCGCCAGCAGCTGGAGGGGATCCGACTATGGCTACACCTTC
CASSWRGSDYGYTF
>TRBJ1-2|.|.|TRBV7-8
TGTGGCAGCAGCTTAGAGGCTCGGACAGTTACTAACTATGGCTACACCTTC
CGSSLEARTVTNYGYTF
>TRBJ1-1|.|few|TRBV19
TGTGCCAGTAGCGCAGTGAACACTGAAGCTTTCTTT
CASSAVNTEAFF
>TRBJ1-4|.|.|TRBV7-7
TGTGCCAGCAGCTTAGGACGGGGGACTAATGAAAAACTGTTTTTT
CASSLGRGTNEKLFF
>TRBJ2-7|.|.|TRBV5-1
TGCGCCAGCAGAGTCGGGGGCTCCTACGAGCAGTACTTC
CASRVGGSYEQYF
>TRBJ2-6|.|.|TRBV28
TGTGCCAGCGGAGCTGGGGCCAACGTCCTGACTTTC
CASGAGANVLTF
>TRBJ1-2|TRBD1|few|TRBV9
TGTGCCAGCAGCAGACAGGGAGGCTACACCTTC
CASSRQGGYTF
>TRBJ1-1|.|.|TRBV19
TGTGCCAGTAGTACCCCTTTATCCCGTGAAGCTTTCTTT
CASSTPLSREAFF
>TRBJ2-3|TRBD1|once|TRBV6-1
TGTGCCAGCAGTACGGGACAGGGGTTTTCCGATACGCAGTATTTT
CASSTGQGFSDTQYF
>TRBJ2-3|.|.|TRBV4-2
TGTGCCAGCAGCCAAAACCCACAGATCACAGATACGCAGTATTTT
CASSQNPQITDTQYF
>TRBJ2-3|TRBD2|.|TRBV5-4
TGTGCCAGCACCACAGGACTAGCGGGAGTTGGAGATACGCAGTATTTT
CASTTGLAGVGDTQYF
>TRBJ2-3|.|.|TRBV6-5
TGTGCCAGCAGTTACTCTCGGGGAGATACGCAGTATTTT
CASSYSRGDTQYF
>TRBJ2-7|TRBD1|.|TRBV7-8
TGTGCCAGCAGCTTAGTAGCCGGGACAGGGGCACCCTCCTACGAGCAGTACTTC
CASSLVAGTGAPSYEQYF
>TRBJ2-7|TRBD2|.|TRBV10-3
TGTGCCATCAGTATCGGGAGGGCCCCCTACGAGCAGTACTTC
CAISIGRAPYEQYF
>TRBJ2-7|TRBD2|.|TRBV7-8
TGTGCCAGCAGCCAAACTAGCGGGAATTATTACGAGCAGTACTTC
CASSQTSGNYYEQYF
>TRBJ2-7|TRBD1|.|TRBV7-6
TGTGCCAGCAGCTTAGGGGTGACAGGGGAGTACGAGCAGTACTTC
CASSLGVTGEYEQYF
>TRBJ2-1|TRBD1|.|TRBV14
TGTGCCAGCAGCCAAGGTGGGACAGCTTACAATGAGCAGTTCTTC
CASSQGGTAYNEQFF
>TRBJ1-4|.|few|TRBV6-5
TGTGCCAGTCGCGGCAGGGTTAATGAAAAACTGTTTTTT
CASRGRVNEKLFF
>TRBJ1-4|.|.|TRBV6-5
TGTGCCAGCAGTTACCTGGGAGGTCGCGGTGAAAAACTGTTTTTT
CASSYLGGRGEKLFF
>TRBJ2-5|TRBD1|.|TRBV6-5
TGTGCCAGCAGTTACTCCGGGACAGGGGGCTTAGGGACCCAGTACTTC
CASSYSGTGGLGTQYF
>TRBJ2-5|.|.|TRBV7-2
TGTGCCAGCAGCTTAGGGGCGGGATATGGTCAAGAGACCCAGTACTTC
CASSLGAGYGQETQYF
>TRBJ2-7|TRBD2|once|TRBV28
TGTGCCAGCAGTTTTACTAGCGACTCCTACGAGCAGTACTTC
CASSFTSDSYEQYF
>TRBJ1-2|.|.|TRBV6-6
TGTGCCAGCAGTAAAACGTCGGGGGTTGGCTACACCTTC
CASSKTSGVGYTF
>TRBJ2-1|TRBD2|.|TRBV5-1
TGCGCCAGCAGCCGAATAACTAGCGGAGGCCTCTACAATGAGCAGTTCTTC
CASSRITSGGLYNEQFF
>TRBJ2-3|TRBD2|many|TRBV6-4
TGTGCCAGCAGTGACGGGGCGGGAGAGGATACGCAGTATTTT
CASSDGAGEDTQYF
>TRBJ2-7|.|.|TRBV15
TGTGCCACCAGCAGAGAGGCAGTCCGCTCCTACGAGCAGTACTTC
CATSREAVRSYEQYF
>TRBJ2-3|TRBD2|.|TRBV6-1
TGTGCCAGCAGTGAAGCTAGCGGGACAGATACGCAGTATTTT
CASSEASGTDTQYF
>TRBJ2-5|TRBD2|.|TRBV5-1
TGCGCCAGCAGCTTGGGGCTAGCGGTGCAAGAGACCCAGTACTTC
CASSLGLAVQETQYF
>TRBJ2-1|TRBD1|.|TRBV19
TGTGCCAGTAGTGGCAGGGGGCTCTACAATGAGCAGTTCTTC
CASSGRGLYNEQFF
>TRBJ1-5|.|few|TRBV19
TGTGCCAGTAGTATAGATCAGGTTGTTGGGCCCCAGCATTTT
CASSIDQVVGPQHF
>TRBJ2-7|TRBD1|.|TRBV7-9
TGTGCCAGCAGCTCACCCGGGACAGCTGGCTACGAGCAGTACTTC
CASSSPGTAGYEQYF
>TRBJ2-7|TRBD2|few|TRBV10-3
TGTGCCATCTCAAATATGGGGGTAGCGGGCGAGCAGTACTTC
CAISNMGVAGEQYF
>TRBJ2-7|TRBD2|.|TRBV15
TGTGCCACCAGCCCCAGCGGGAGGGACGAGCAGTACTTC
CATSPSGRDEQYF
>TRBJ2-2|.|.|TRBV7-3
TGTGCCAGCAGCGGAGGGGGGGACACCGGGGAGCTGTTTTTT
CASSGGGDTGELFF
>TRBJ2-3|TRBD1|.|TRBV18
TGTGCCAGCTTCCGGGACAGAAGCACAGATACGCAGTATTTT
CASFRDRSTDTQYF
>TRBJ2-3|TRBD1|once|TRBV5-4
TGTGCCAGCAGCTTGGCGGGACAGGGGGGTGATACGCAGTATTTT
CASSLAGQGGDTQYF
>TRBJ2-5|.|.|TRBV6-1
TGTGCCAGCAGTGGACCGGGACAGCCGGGACTAGAAGAGCCGGAGACCCAGTACTTC
CASSGPGQPGLEEPETQYF
>TRBJ2-5|.|few|TRBV15
TGTGCCACCAGCAGAGATTGGGTCAACGCGGGGGAGACCCAGTACTTC
CATSRDWVNAGETQYF
>TRBJ1-2|.|.|TRBV7-9
TGTGCCAGCAGCCGTACAGGGTACGCCTATGGCTACACCTTC
CASSRTGYAYGYTF
>TRBJ1-5|.|.|TRBV2
TGTGCCAGTCTCGACACAGAGGGGGAGCAGCCCCAGCATTTT
CASLDTEGEQPQHF
>TRBJ2-3|TRBD2|.|TRBV18
TGTGCCAGCTCCAACCTACCGGGGACTAGCGGGAGTAGCACAGATACGCAGTATTTT
CASSNLPGTSGSSTDTQYF
>TRBJ2-1|TRBD1|.|TRBV10-3
TGTGCCACCACCAGTGACAGGGGGATCTACAATGAGCAGTTCTTC
CATTSDRGIYNEQFF
>TRBJ2-3|TRBD2|.|TRBV13
TGTGCCAGCAGCTTCTTAGCGGGGCGCACAGATACGCAGTATTTT
CASSFLAGRTDTQYF
>TRBJ2-1|TRBD2|.|TRBV7-3
TGTGCCAGCAGCTCCGGACTAGCGGAAGCCCACCATGAGCAGTTCTTC
CASSSGLAEAHHEQFF
>TRBJ1-5|TRBD1|few|TRBV6-1
TGTGCCAGCAGTGAAGCTGTGGGACAGGGCGGCCAGCCCCAGCATTTT
CASSEAVGQGGQPQHF
>TRBJ2-7|TRBD2|.|TRBV9
TGTGCCAGCAGCGTAGCGGGGACTAGCGGGAGGTACGAGCAGTACTTC
CASSVAGTSGRYEQYF